These T cell receptor beta chains were read from a single sample in a study of molecular identifiers for immune sequencing clone quantification. TCRdb called the PCR reads again in MiXCR, with one record for every CDR3 protein. This table has about 640,000 distinct CDR3 sequences, 20% appearing once. The source material was naive CD8+ T cells from blood, with Jurkat cell RNA spiked in. Receptors were obtained from a human donor in good health. Some libraries in this study had Jurkat cell RNA spiked in. Each CDR3 is given with its conserved first and last residue. A D gene is named only where the DNA matches it firmly. The size of a clone is reported for some rows only, either as once, few or many, or as a class for expanded clones.

d_call clone_size cdr3_length j_call v_call cdr3_aa cdr3_nt
- few 17 TRBJ2-3 TRBV28 CASSLGWGKSRTDTQYF TGTGCCAGCAGTTTGGGTTGGGGAAAATCCCGCACAGATACGCAGTATTTT
- - 15 TRBJ1-1 TRBV6-2/TRBV6-3 CASSYAGGWDTEALF TGTGCCAGCAGTTACGCGGGGGGCTGGGACACTGAAGCTCTCTTT
TRBD2 few 15 TRBJ2-7 TRBV4-1 CASSQVAGSSYEQYF TGCGCCAGCAGCCAAGTAGCGGGTAGCTCCTACGAGCAGTACTTC
- many 14 TRBJ2-2 TRBV29-1 CSVEDGINTGELFF TGCAGCGTTGAAGACGGAATAAACACCGGGGAGCTGTTTTTT
- many 15 TRBJ1-1 TRBV6-2/TRBV6-3 CASSPDNSLFAEAFF TGTGCCAGCAGCCCTGATAACTCGTTATTCGCTGAAGCTTTCTTT
- - 14 TRBJ2-1 TRBV19 CASSIFSEYNEQFF TGTGCCAGTAGTATTTTTAGCGAATACAATGAGCAGTTCTTC
- many 16 TRBJ1-5 TRBV7-2 CASSSLLYGGNQPQHF TGTGCCAGCAGCTCCCTTCTTTATGGGGGCAATCAGCCCCAGCATTTT
- many 12 TRBJ2-7 TRBV30 CAWSVSSYEQYF TGTGCCTGGAGTGTATCTAGCTACGAGCAGTACTTC
- few 15 TRBJ2-7 TRBV27 CASSLQRKQGYEQYF TGTGCCAGCAGTCTACAACGTAAGCAGGGGTACGAGCAGTACTTC
TRBD2 - 19 TRBJ2-1 TRBV19 CASRTGTGTSGRGYNEQFF TGTGCCAGTAGGACCGGGACAGGGACTAGCGGGAGGGGCTACAATGAGCAGTTCTTC
- - 14 TRBJ2-3 TRBV6-5 CAGSYSKGGDTQYF TGTGCCGGCAGTTACTCGAAAGGTGGAGATACGCAGTATTTT
- many 14 TRBJ2-7 TRBV6-2/TRBV6-3 CASSYSGMAYEQYF TGTGCCAGCAGTTACTCGGGCATGGCCTACGAGCAGTACTTC
TRBD2 many 14 TRBJ2-2 TRBV29-1 CSAAGGENTGELFF TGCAGCGCCGCCGGGGGGGAAAACACCGGGGAGCTGTTTTTT
- - 13 TRBJ1-1 TRBV5-3 CVSSLRTYTEAFF TGTGTCAGCAGCTTGAGGACGTACACTGAAGCTTTCTTT
TRBD2 many 15 TRBJ2-7 TRBV10-3 CAISEQGGGNYEQYF TGTGCCATCAGTGAGCAAGGCGGGGGAAACTACGAGCAGTACTTC
TRBD1 few 14 TRBJ2-2 TRBV27 CASTYTGGTGELFF TGTGCCAGCACATATACAGGGGGCACCGGGGAGCTGTTTTTT
TRBD1 - 16 TRBJ2-5 TRBV11-2 CASSFTGTGNQETQYF TGTGCCAGCAGCTTTACCGGGACAGGTAATCAGGAGACCCAGTACTTC
TRBD2 - 15 TRBJ2-7 TRBV4-1 CASSLSSGGGREQYF TGCGCCAGCAGCCTCTCCAGCGGGGGGGGAAGAGAGCAGTACTTC
TRBD1 - 14 TRBJ2-1 TRBV7-9 CASSTTGVLSEQFF TGTGCCAGCAGCACGACAGGGGTTCTATCTGAGCAGTTCTTC
- many 13 TRBJ2-1 TRBV6-6 CAAASVAYNEQFF TGTGCCGCAGCGTCAGTCGCCTACAATGAGCAGTTCTTC
TRBD2 many 16 TRBJ2-5 TRBV11-2 CASSHEYGLAAETQYF TGTGCCAGCAGCCATGAATACGGACTAGCGGCTGAGACCCAGTACTTC
- many 12 TRBJ1-6 TRBV27 CASRLGNSPLHF TGTGCCAGCAGACTTGGGAATTCACCCCTCCACTTT
- few 14 TRBJ1-1 TRBV6-6 CASSLYRVRTEAFF TGTGCCAGCAGTTTATACAGGGTCAGGACTGAAGCTTTCTTT
TRBD1 many 15 TRBJ2-7 TRBV14 CASSQGYDRAHEQYF TGTGCCAGCAGCCAGGGTTATGACAGGGCCCACGAGCAGTACTTC
TRBD1 - 13 TRBJ1-1 TRBV5-1 CASRLAGGTEAFF TGCGCCAGCAGATTGGCAGGGGGCACTGAAGCTTTCTTT
TRBD1 - 16 TRBJ2-5 TRBV27 CASQPAQGRLQETQYF TGTGCCAGCCAACCGGCACAGGGGAGACTGCAAGAGACCCAGTACTTC
- few 16 TRBJ1-1 TRBV4-3 CASSQSVGGMNTEAFF TGCGCCAGCAGCCAATCGGTAGGGGGAATGAACACTGAAGCTTTCTTT
TRBD2 many 13 TRBJ2-3 TRBV27 CASSLTSGDTQYF TGTGCCAGCAGTTTAACTAGCGGTGATACGCAGTATTTT
- - 15 TRBJ2-7 TRBV11-2 CASSSGAGLTYEQYF TGTGCCAGCAGCTCAGGGGCGGGGCTTACCTACGAGCAGTACTTC
- - 14 TRBJ2-1 TRBV12-3/TRBV12-4 CASRLGVVYNEQFF TGTGCCAGCCGCCTGGGCGTGGTCTACAATGAGCAGTTCTTC
- - 15 TRBJ1-1 TRBV24-1 CATSDSPRGRSEAFF TGTGCCACCAGTGATTCACCGAGGGGACGGAGTGAAGCTTTCTTT